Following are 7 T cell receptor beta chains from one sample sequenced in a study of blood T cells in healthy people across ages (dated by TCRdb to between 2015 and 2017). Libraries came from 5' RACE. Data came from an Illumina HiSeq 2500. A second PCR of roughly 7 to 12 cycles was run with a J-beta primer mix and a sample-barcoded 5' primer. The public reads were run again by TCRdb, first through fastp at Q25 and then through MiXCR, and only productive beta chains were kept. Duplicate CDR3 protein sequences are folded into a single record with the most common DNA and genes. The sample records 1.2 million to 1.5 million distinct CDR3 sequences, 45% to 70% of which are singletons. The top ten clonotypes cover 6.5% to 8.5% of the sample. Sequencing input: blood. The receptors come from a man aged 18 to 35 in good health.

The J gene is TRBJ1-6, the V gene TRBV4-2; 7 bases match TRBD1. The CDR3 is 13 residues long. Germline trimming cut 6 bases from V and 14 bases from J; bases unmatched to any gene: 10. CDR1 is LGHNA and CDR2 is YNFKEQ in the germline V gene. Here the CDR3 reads CASRLEDRFTLHF. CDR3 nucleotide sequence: TGTGCCAGCAGACTCGAGGACAGGTTCACCCTCCACTTT.

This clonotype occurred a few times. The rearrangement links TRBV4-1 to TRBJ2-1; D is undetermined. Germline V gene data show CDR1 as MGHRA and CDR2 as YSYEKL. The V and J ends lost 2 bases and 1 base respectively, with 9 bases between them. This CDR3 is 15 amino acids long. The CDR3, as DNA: TGCGCCAGCAGCCAACCAGTAGGGTCCTACAATGAGCAGTTCTTC. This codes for CASSQPVGSYNEQFF.

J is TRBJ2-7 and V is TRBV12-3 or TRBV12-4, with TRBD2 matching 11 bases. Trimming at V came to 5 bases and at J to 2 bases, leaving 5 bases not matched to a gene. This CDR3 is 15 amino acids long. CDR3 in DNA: TGTGCCAGCAGTCAATCGACTAGCGGGACCTACGAGCAGTACTTC. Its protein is CASSQSTSGTYEQYF.

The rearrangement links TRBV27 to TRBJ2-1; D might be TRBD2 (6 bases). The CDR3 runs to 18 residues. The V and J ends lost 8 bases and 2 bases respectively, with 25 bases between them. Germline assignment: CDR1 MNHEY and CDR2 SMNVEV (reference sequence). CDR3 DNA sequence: TGTGCCAGCCTTGCCCCTATCCCTAGCGTAGCAACCTACAATGAGCAGTTCTTC. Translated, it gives CASLAPIPSVATYNEQFF.

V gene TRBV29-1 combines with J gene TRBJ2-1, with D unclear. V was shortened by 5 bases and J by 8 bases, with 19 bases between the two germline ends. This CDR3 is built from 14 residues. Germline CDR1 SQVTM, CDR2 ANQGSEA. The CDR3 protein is CSVRSRQRDDEQFF. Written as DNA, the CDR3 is TGCAGCGTTAGAAGCCGGCAGCGTGACGATGAGCAGTTCTTC.

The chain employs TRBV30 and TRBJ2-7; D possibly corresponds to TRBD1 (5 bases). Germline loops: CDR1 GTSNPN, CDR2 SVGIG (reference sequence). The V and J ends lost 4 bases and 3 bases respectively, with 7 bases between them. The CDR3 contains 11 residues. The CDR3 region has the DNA TGTGCCTGGACCCAGGGCTACGAGCAGTACTTC. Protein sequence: CAWTQGYEQYF.

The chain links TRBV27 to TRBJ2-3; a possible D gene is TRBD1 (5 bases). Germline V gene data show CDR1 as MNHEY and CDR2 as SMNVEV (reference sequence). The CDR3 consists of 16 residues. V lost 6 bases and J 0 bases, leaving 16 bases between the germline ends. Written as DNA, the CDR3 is TGTGCCAGCAGCCGACAGTTAAGGGCTAGCACAGATACGCAGTATTTT. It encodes CASSRQLRASTDTQYF.